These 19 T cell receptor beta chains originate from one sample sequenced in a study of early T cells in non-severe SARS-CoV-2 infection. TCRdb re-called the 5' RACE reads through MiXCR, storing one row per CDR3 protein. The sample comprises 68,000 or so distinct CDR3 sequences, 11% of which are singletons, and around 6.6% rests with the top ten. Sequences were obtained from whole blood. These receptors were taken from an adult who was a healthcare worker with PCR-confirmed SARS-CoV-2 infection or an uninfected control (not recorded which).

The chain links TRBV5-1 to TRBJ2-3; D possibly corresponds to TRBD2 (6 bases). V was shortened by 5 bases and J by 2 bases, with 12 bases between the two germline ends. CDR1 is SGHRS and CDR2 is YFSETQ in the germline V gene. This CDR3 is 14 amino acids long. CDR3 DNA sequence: TGCGCCAGCAGTCCGGGACTTGACACAGATACGCAGTATTTT. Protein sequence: CASSPGLDTDTQYF.

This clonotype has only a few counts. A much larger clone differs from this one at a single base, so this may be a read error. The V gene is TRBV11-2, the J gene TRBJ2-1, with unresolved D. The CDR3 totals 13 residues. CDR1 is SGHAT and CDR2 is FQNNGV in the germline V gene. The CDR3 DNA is TGTGTCAGCAGCTCCGTACCGGACAATGAGCAGTTCTTC. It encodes CVSSSVPDNEQFF.

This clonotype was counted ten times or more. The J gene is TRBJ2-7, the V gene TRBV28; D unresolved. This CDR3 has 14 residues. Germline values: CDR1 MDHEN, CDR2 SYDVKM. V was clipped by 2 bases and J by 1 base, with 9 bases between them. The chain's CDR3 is CASSLIGLSYEQYF. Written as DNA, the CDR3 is TGTGCCAGCAGTTTAATAGGGTTATCCTACGAGCAGTACTTC.

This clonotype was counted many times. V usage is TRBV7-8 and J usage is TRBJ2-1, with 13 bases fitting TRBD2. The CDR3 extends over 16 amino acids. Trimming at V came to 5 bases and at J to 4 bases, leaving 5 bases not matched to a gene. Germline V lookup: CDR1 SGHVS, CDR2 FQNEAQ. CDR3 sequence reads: CASSTPGLAGYNEQFF. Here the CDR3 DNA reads TGTGCCAGCAGCACCCCGGGACTAGCGGGATACAATGAGCAGTTCTTC.

The CDR3 is CASSPGQGATDTQYF. CDR3 nucleotides: TGCGCCAGCAGCCCGGGACAGGGGGCGACAGATACGCAGTATTTT. The chain is built from TRBV5-1 and TRBJ2-3, with 12 bases identical to TRBD1. The CDR3 extends over 15 amino acids. With 4 bases clipped from V and 3 bases from J, the junction kept 3 bases outside the gene matches. Germline lookup yields CDR1 SGHRS and CDR2 YFSETQ.

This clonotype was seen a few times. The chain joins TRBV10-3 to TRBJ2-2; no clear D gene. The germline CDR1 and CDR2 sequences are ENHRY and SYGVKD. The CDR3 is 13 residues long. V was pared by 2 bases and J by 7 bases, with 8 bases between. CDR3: CAISEVSGGELFF. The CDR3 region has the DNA TGTGCCATCAGTGAGGTCTCCGGCGGGGAGCTGTTTTTT.

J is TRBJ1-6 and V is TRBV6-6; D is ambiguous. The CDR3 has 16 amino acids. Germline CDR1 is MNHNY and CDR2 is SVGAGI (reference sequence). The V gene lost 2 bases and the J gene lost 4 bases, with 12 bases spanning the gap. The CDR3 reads CASSYDTRIYNSPLHF. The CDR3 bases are TGTGCCAGCAGTTACGACACTCGGATTTATAATTCACCCCTCCACTTT.

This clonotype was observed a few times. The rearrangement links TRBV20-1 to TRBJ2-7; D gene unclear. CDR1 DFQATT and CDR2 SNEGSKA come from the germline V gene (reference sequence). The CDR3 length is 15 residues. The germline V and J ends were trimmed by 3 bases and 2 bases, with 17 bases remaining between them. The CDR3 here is CSASVGLGPPYEQYF. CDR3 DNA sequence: TGCAGTGCTAGCGTTGGGCTAGGACCACCCTACGAGCAGTACTTC.

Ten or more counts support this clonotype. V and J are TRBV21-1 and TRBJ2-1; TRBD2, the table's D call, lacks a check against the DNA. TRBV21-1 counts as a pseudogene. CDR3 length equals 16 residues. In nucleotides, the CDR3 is TGTGCCAGCAGCAACCCCCTAGCGGGTCATCCGAATGAGCAGTTCTTC. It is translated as CASSNPLAGHPNEQFF.

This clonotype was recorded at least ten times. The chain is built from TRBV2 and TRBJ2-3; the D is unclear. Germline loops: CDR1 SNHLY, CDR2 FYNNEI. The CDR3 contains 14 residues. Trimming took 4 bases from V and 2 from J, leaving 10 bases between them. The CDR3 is CASSVLRVTDTQYF. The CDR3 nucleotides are TGTGCCAGCAGTGTTCTCCGGGTCACAGATACGCAGTATTTT.

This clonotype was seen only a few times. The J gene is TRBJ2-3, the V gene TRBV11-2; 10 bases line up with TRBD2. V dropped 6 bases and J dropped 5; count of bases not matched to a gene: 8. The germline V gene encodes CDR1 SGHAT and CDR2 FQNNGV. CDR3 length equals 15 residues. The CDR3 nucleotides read TGTGCCAGCAGGCCACTAGCGGGAATTAGAGATACGCAGTATTTT. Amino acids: CASRPLAGIRDTQYF.

CDR3 sequence: CASSQGGRTYEQYF. DNA of the CDR3: TGTGCCAGCAGCCAAGGCGGTCGGACGTACGAGCAGTACTTC. V gene TRBV3-1 combines with J gene TRBJ2-7, with D unclear. This CDR3 has 14 residues. CDR1 is LGHDT and CDR2 is YNNKEL in the germline V gene (reference sequence). V lost 1 base to trimming and J lost 4 bases, with 11 bases between them.

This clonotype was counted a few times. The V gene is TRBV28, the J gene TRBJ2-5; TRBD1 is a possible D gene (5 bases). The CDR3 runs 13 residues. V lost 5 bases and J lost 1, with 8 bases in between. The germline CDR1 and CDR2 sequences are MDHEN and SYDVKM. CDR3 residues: CASSRQIQETQYF. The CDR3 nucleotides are TGTGCCAGCAGTCGACAGATCCAAGAGACCCAGTACTTC.

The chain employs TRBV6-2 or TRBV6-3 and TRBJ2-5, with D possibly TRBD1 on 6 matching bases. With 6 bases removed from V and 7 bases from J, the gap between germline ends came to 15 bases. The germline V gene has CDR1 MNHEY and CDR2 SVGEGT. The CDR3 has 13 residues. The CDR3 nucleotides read TGTGCCAGCAGCCCGGGACAAAGAGGGACCCAGTACTTC. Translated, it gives CASSPGQRGTQYF.

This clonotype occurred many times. CDR3 in DNA: TGTGCCTGCGAGGCTAGCGGGAGTGTGCAGTACTTC. This translates into CACEASGSVQYF. The chain recombines TRBV28 with TRBJ2-7; 10 bases line up with TRBD2. The V and J ends lost 11 bases and 9 bases, in that order; junction bases with no gene match: 10. This CDR3 is built from 12 residues. The V gene's germline CDR1 is MDHEN and CDR2 SYDVKM.

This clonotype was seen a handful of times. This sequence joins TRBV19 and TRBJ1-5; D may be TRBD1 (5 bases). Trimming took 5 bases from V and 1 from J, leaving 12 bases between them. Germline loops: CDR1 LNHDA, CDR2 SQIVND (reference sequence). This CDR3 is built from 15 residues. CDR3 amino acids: CASSVYGGSNQPQHF. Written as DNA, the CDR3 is TGTGCCAGTAGTGTTTACGGGGGGAGCAATCAGCCCCAGCATTTT.

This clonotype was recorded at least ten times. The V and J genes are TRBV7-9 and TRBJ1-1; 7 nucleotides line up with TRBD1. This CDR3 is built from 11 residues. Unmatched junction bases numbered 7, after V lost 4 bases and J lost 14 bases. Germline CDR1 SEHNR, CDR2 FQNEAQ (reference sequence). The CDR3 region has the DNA TGTGCCAGCAGCTCTACAGGGGATCAGTTCTTT. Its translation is CASSSTGDQFF. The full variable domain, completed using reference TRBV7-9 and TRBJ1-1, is DTGVSQNPRHKITKRGQNVTFRCDPISEHNRLYWYRQTLGQGPEFLTYFQNEAQLEKSRLLSDRFSAERPKGSFSTLEIQRTEQGDSAMYLCASSSTGDQFFGQGTRLTVV.

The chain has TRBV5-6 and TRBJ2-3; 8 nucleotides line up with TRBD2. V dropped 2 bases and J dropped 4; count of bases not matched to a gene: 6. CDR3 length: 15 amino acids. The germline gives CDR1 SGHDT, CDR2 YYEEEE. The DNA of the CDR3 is TGTGCCAGCAGCTTATCAGGACTAGCAGCAGATACGCAGTATTTT. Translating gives CASSLSGLAADTQYF.

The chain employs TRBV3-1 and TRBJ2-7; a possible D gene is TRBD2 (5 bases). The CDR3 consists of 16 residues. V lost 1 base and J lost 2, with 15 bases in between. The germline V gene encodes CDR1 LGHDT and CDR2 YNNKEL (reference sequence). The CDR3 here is CASSQGRTGWTYEQYF. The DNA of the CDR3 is TGTGCCAGCAGCCAAGGACGGACGGGGTGGACCTACGAGCAGTACTTC.